This T cell receptor beta chain was profiled in a study of CD8+ T cells in alopecia areata. The V end lost 2 bases, the J end lost 5 bases, and 10 bases lay between the germline ends. The germline V gene encodes CDR1 MGHRA and CDR2 YSYEKL. The CDR3 spans 14 residues. PBMCs provided sorted CD4+ and CD8+ T cells. Relative to its sample, this clone is medium-sized (0.01 to 0.1%). Its antigen is as yet unknown. cDNA prepared by RNA extraction and subsequent reverse transcription served as the template for sequencing. Method: immunoSEQ multiplex PCR; TCRdb's copy keeps in-frame clones and lacks some. The data show about 200,000 clones, more than 55% seen once. Findings of the study overall: TCR sharing was clearer in mice than between patients, perhaps partly owing to patient HLA diversity. Especially in alopecia totalis/universalis, lesional scalp showed greater clonality than normal scalp did. Scalp sample data also include resident alphabeta T cells from normal skin.

V is TRBV4-1 and J is TRBJ1-5; D is uncertain. This TCR was recovered from a human donor in good health. Sequenced input: CD8+ T cells sorted from blood. CDR3 sequence reads: CASSQLRTYQPQHF. The CDR3 bases are TGCGCCAGCAGCCAACTCCGTACCTATCAGCCCCAGCATTTT.